The sequence of this TCR beta chain was determined in a study of cytomegalovirus exposure and HLA in healthy donors. Overall study results and limits: An Asian-associated ancestry cluster reportedly showed fewer N-insertions than the roughly 670-donor mean in a later analysis.

PCR was performed using 60 Vbeta and 13 Jbeta primers. The assay was immunoSEQ multiplex PCR, and TCRdb's table has in-frame clones only and misses some. This sample carries 110,000 to 150,000 clones, roughly 70% of them seen once, and the ten largest clones take about 4.7%. A word on this clone: Its target is unknown.

Germline CDR1 is LNHDA and CDR2 is SQIVND (reference sequence). The CDR3 loop spans 21 amino acids. V was clipped by 4 bases and J by 1 base; unmatched bases: 14. Sequences were obtained from PBMCs. The TCR sequence derives from a man in his sixties in good health and CMV-seronegative. The V call is TRBV19, the J call TRBJ2-1, with 15 bases identical to TRBD2. In DNA form, the CDR3 reads TGTGCCAGTAGTACGGTCCCGGGACTAGCGGGAGGATCGAGGTCCTACAATGAGCAGTTCTTC. This sequence encodes CASSTVPGLAGGSRSYNEQFF.